A selection of T cell receptor beta chains follows, all from one sample in a study of blood T cell repertoires in COVID-19. Here immunoSEQ multiplex PCR was the method, and the copy in TCRdb shows in-frame clones only, minus some. Altogether more than 200,000 clones are present, around 86% being singletons, with the ten largest covering 5.2%. The sample comprised peripheral blood. The receptor set was obtained from a woman aged 55-70 years with COVID-19, enrolled during active disease. CDR3s include the opening cysteine and the closing phenylalanine or tryptophan. Each record gives: J gene, V gene, clone size, CDR3 length, CDR3 protein. The size entry is marked missing in some rows and otherwise reads once, few, many or a size class.

J gene: TRBJ2-3
V gene: TRBV18
clone size: -
CDR3 length: 15
CDR3 protein: CASSLGLTSTDTQYF

J gene: TRBJ2-2
V gene: TRBV10-3
clone size: few
CDR3 length: 16
CDR3 protein: CAISATGGLGTGELFF

J gene: TRBJ2-1
V gene: TRBV7-6
clone size: -
CDR3 length: 15
CDR3 protein: CASSLDRSSYNEQFF

J gene: TRBJ2-1
V gene: TRBV4-3
clone size: -
CDR3 length: 18
CDR3 protein: CASSQDKKGQDSYNEQFF

J gene: TRBJ2-7
V gene: TRBV5-1
clone size: -
CDR3 length: 14
CDR3 protein: CASSLPLAGDEQYF

J gene: TRBJ2-7
V gene: TRBV28
clone size: -
CDR3 length: 15
CDR3 protein: CASRSAGPSTYEQYF

J gene: TRBJ2-7
V gene: TRBV24-1
clone size: -
CDR3 length: 14
CDR3 protein: CATSDPGTGIEQYF

J gene: TRBJ2-5
V gene: TRBV24-1
clone size: once
CDR3 length: 16
CDR3 protein: CATSEAPGTRKETQYF

J gene: TRBJ2-1
V gene: TRBV15
clone size: -
CDR3 length: 16
CDR3 protein: CATSRAGLAVNNEQFF

J gene: TRBJ2-1
V gene: TRBV2
clone size: -
CDR3 length: 15
CDR3 protein: CASSRQGASYNEQFF

J gene: TRBJ2-7
V gene: TRBV24-1
clone size: -
CDR3 length: 16
CDR3 protein: CATSDPGQGPPYEQYF

J gene: TRBJ2-5
V gene: TRBV7-3
clone size: -
CDR3 length: 17
CDR3 protein: CASSPFGVAGIQETQYF

J gene: TRBJ2-2
V gene: TRBV4-2
clone size: -
CDR3 length: 17
CDR3 protein: CASSQDLGSGSAGELFF

J gene: TRBJ2-5
V gene: TRBV5-4
clone size: -
CDR3 length: 15
CDR3 protein: CASSLVGTIQETQYF

J gene: TRBJ1-5
V gene: TRBV6-1
clone size: -
CDR3 length: 17
CDR3 protein: CASSEGPGYYSNQPQHF

J gene: TRBJ2-7
V gene: TRBV2
clone size: -
CDR3 length: 14
CDR3 protein: CASRADRGTYEQYF

J gene: TRBJ2-5
V gene: TRBV3-1/TRBV3-2
clone size: -
CDR3 length: 15
CDR3 protein: CASSQGTSKGETQYF

J gene: TRBJ1-4
V gene: TRBV10-3
clone size: -
CDR3 length: 13
CDR3 protein: CAIKARAGEKLFF

J gene: TRBJ1-1
V gene: TRBV5-6
clone size: -
CDR3 length: 16
CDR3 protein: CASSPPGGLLDTEAFF

J gene: TRBJ2-1
V gene: TRBV3-1/TRBV3-2
clone size: -
CDR3 length: 16
CDR3 protein: CASSRTNSGRWNEQFF

J gene: TRBJ2-4
V gene: TRBV4-2
clone size: -
CDR3 length: 10
CDR3 protein: CASSQGTWYF

J gene: TRBJ1-3
V gene: TRBV7-9
clone size: -
CDR3 length: 15
CDR3 protein: CASSSDSSSGNTIYF

J gene: TRBJ1-5
V gene: TRBV5-1
clone size: once
CDR3 length: 15
CDR3 protein: CASSLSGYSNQPQHF

J gene: TRBJ2-7
V gene: TRBV5-5
clone size: -
CDR3 length: 14
CDR3 protein: CASSLRREGREQYF

J gene: TRBJ1-5
V gene: TRBV2
clone size: -
CDR3 length: 13
CDR3 protein: CASSVGGGQPQHF

J gene: TRBJ2-5
V gene: TRBV28
clone size: once
CDR3 length: 14
CDR3 protein: CASRSAGGGETQYF

J gene: TRBJ2-3
V gene: TRBV7-3
clone size: -
CDR3 length: 17
CDR3 protein: CASSLTRRGLGTDTQYF

J gene: TRBJ2-1
V gene: TRBV27
clone size: -
CDR3 length: 16
CDR3 protein: CASSVIAGASSNEQFF

J gene: TRBJ1-3
V gene: TRBV5-1
clone size: -
CDR3 length: 16
CDR3 protein: CASSFAGTASGNTIYF

J gene: TRBJ1-2
V gene: TRBV5-5
clone size: -
CDR3 length: 13
CDR3 protein: CASSPRGPYGYTF

J gene: TRBJ2-7
V gene: TRBV5-1
clone size: -
CDR3 length: 15
CDR3 protein: CASSSILASSYEQYF

J gene: TRBJ1-1
V gene: TRBV29-1
clone size: -
CDR3 length: 15
CDR3 protein: CSALVGGAFGTEAFF

J gene: TRBJ2-1
V gene: TRBV3-1/TRBV3-2
clone size: -
CDR3 length: 16
CDR3 protein: CASSPQLASGSNEQFF

J gene: TRBJ1-1
V gene: TRBV30
clone size: -
CDR3 length: 13
CDR3 protein: CAWRTGGTTEAFF

J gene: TRBJ1-6
V gene: TRBV5-4
clone size: -
CDR3 length: 16
CDR3 protein: CASSFGSGGIGSPLHF

J gene: TRBJ1-1
V gene: TRBV28
clone size: -
CDR3 length: 13
CDR3 protein: CASETAPALPAFF

J gene: TRBJ2-3
V gene: TRBV11-3
clone size: once
CDR3 length: 14
CDR3 protein: CASSLGDSRGTQYF

J gene: TRBJ1-5
V gene: TRBV4-2
clone size: -
CDR3 length: 18
CDR3 protein: CASSQVVLAGNSNQPQHF

J gene: TRBJ2-1
V gene: TRBV7-3
clone size: -
CDR3 length: 14
CDR3 protein: CASSSQLGDNEQFF

J gene: TRBJ1-5
V gene: TRBV30
clone size: few
CDR3 length: 12
CDR3 protein: CAWTQSNQPQHF

J gene: TRBJ2-7
V gene: TRBV11-2
clone size: -
CDR3 length: 16
CDR3 protein: CASTNLGLAGGGEQYF

J gene: TRBJ2-7
V gene: TRBV19
clone size: -
CDR3 length: 13
CDR3 protein: CASSIGSRYEQYF

J gene: TRBJ1-2
V gene: TRBV5-1
clone size: -
CDR3 length: 14
CDR3 protein: CASSLETRGGGYTF

J gene: TRBJ1-2
V gene: TRBV5-1
clone size: once
CDR3 length: 16
CDR3 protein: CASSLSAGASIYGYTF

J gene: TRBJ1-1
V gene: TRBV6-5
clone size: -
CDR3 length: 12
CDR3 protein: CASRPGRGTAFF

J gene: TRBJ1-1
V gene: TRBV10-3
clone size: -
CDR3 length: 14
CDR3 protein: CAIRKGQGDTEAFF